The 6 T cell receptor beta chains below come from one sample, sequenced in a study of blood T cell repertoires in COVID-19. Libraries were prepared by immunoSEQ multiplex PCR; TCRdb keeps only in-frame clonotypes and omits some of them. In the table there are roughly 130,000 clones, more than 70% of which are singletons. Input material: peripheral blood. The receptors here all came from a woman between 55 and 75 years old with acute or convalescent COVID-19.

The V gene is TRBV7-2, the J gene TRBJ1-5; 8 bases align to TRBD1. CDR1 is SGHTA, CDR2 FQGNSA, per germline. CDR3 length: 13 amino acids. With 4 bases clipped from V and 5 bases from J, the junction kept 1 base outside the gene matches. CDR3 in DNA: TGTGCCAGCAGCTCACAGGGGGATCAGCCCCAGCATTTT. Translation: CASSSQGDQPQHF.

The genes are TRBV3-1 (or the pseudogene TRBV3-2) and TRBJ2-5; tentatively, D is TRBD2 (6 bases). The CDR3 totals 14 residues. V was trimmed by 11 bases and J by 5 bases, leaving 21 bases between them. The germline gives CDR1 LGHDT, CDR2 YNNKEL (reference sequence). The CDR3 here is CAAGTGLGRETQYF. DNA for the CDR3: TGTGCCGCTGGGACGGGTCTTGGGAGGGAGACCCAGTACTTC.

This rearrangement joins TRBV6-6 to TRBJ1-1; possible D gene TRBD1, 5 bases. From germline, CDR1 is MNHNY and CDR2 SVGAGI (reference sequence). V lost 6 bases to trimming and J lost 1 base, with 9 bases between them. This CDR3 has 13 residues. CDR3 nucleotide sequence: TGTGCCAGCAGACCTACAGGGAACACTGAAGCTTTCTTT. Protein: CASRPTGNTEAFF.

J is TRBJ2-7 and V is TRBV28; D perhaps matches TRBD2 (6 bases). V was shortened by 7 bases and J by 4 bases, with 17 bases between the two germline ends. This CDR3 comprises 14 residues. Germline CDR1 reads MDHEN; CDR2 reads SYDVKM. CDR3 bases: TGTGCCAGCACCCGGGGCCCCGCGGGGTACGAGCAGTACTTC. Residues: CASTRGPAGYEQYF.

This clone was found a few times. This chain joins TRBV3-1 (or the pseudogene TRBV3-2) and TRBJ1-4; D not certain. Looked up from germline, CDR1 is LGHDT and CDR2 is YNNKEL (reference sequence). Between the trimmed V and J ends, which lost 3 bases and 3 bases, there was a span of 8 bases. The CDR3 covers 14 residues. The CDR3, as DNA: TGTGCCAGCAGCCAGAAGAGCGCTAATGAAAAACTGTTTTTT. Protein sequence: CASSQKSANEKLFF.

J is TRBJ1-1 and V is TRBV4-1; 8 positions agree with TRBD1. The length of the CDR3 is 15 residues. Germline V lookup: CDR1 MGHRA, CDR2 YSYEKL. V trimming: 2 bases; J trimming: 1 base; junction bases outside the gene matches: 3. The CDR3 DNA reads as TGCGCCAGCAGCCAATTGACAGGGGCGAACACTGAAGCTTTCTTT. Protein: CASSQLTGANTEAFF.